Following are 23 T cell receptor beta chains from one sample sequenced in a study of T cell clusters in autoimmune cytopenias. One tube held mixed TRB-A and TRB-B primer pools for touch-down PCR. TCRdb processed the multiplex PCR reads again and assigns one entry to each CDR3 protein, with no DNA. The specimen's table records about 3,000 distinct CDR3 sequences. TRB was amplified from 250 ng of peripheral blood genomic DNA per sample. Input material: peripheral blood. These receptors were collected from a human donor with an autoimmune cytopenia, with autoimmune hepatitis or in good health (not recorded which).

The V and J genes are TRBV28 and TRBJ1-5; TCRdb reports TRBD1, a call that lacks DNA to check it against. The CDR3 runs to 15 residues. CDR1 and CDR2 (germline): MDHEN, SYDVKM. CDR3: CASRRTGGINQPQHF.

Its frequency marks this clonotype as medium-sized. The chain recombines TRBV29-1 with TRBJ2-7; the D call from TCRdb, TRBD1, cannot be confirmed without DNA. The length of the CDR3 is 15 residues. From germline, CDR1 is SQVTM and CDR2 ANQGSEA. The CDR3 sequence: CSVELGQAEPYEQYF.

The rearrangement joins TRBV7-2 to TRBJ2-3; TCRdb's D call, TRBD2, is unchecked because there is no DNA. The CDR3 spans 16 residues. Germline CDR1 SGHTA, CDR2 FQGNSA. CDR3 in amino acids: CASSPGLAGVTDTQYF.

This clonotype counts as medium-sized by frequency. The chain recombines TRBV12-3 or TRBV12-4 with TRBJ2-4. This CDR3 is 14 amino acids long. The CDR3 region is CASSFKLAKNIQYF.

The gene calls are TRBV5-1 and TRBJ2-3; the TCRdb D gene call, TRBD2, has no DNA to confirm it. Germline CDR1 is SGHRS and CDR2 is YFSETQ. The CDR3 runs to 18 residues. CDR3 residues: CASSLALLAGEITDTQYF.

The chain has TRBV14 and TRBJ2-7; the D call from TCRdb, TRBD1, cannot be confirmed without DNA. Germline CDR1 is SGHDN and CDR2 is FVKESK. CDR3 length equals 14 residues. CDR3 amino acids: CASSQDWGSYEQYF.

This clonotype is deemed medium-sized (0.01 to 0.1%) by its frequency. This sequence joins TRBV19 and TRBJ1-1. Germline V gives CDR1 LNHDA, CDR2 SQIVND (reference sequence). This CDR3 is 12 amino acids long. CDR3 sequence: CASRGSNTEAFF. Variable domain in full (rest from reference TRBV19 and TRBJ1-1): DGGITQSPKYLFRKEGQNVTLSCEQNLNHDAMYWYRQDPGQGLRLIYYSQIVNDFQKGDIAEGYSVSREKKESFPLTVTSAQKNPTAFYLCASRGSNTEAFFGQGTRLTVV.

The chain is built from TRBV20-1 and TRBJ1-2; TCRdb selects TRBD1, and the lack of DNA leaves this call unchecked. The CDR3 has 14 residues. Germline CDR1 and CDR2: DFQATT and SNEGSKA (reference sequence). The CDR3 sequence is CSASGQEAYYGYTF.

The rearrangement uses TRBV20-1 and TRBJ1-3. Looked up from germline, CDR1 is DFQATT and CDR2 is SNEGSKA (reference sequence). The CDR3 contains 13 residues. CDR3 region: CSASASSGNTIYF.

The CDR3: CASSPRLAGQETQYF. This sequence joins TRBV28 and TRBJ2-5; TCRdb reports TRBD2, a call that lacks DNA to check it against. This CDR3 has 15 residues. The germline CDR1 and CDR2 sequences are MDHEN and SYDVKM. The whole variable domain, filled in from reference TRBV28 and TRBJ2-5, reads DVKVTQSSRYLVKRTGEKVFLECVQDMDHENMFWYRQDPGLGLRLIYFSYDVKMKEKGDIPEGYSVSREKKERFSLILESASTNQTSMYLCASSPRLAGQETQYFGPGTRLLVL.

This clonotype shows up as medium-sized by frequency. This rearrangement joins TRBV18 to TRBJ2-4; TCRdb's D call, TRBD1, is unchecked because there is no DNA. Per germline, CDR1 KGHSH and CDR2 LQKENI. This CDR3 is 18 amino acids long. CDR3 sequence reads: CASSPRFQGGLAKNIQYF.

The CDR3 protein is CARGRSEWGEQYF. The genes are TRBV12-5 and TRBJ2-7; TCRdb picks TRBD1, but there is no DNA to check that call. Germline V CDR1 and CDR2: LGHNT, FRNRAP. CDR3 length equals 13 residues.

This CDR3 is CASSSEGTPRTQYF. The chain recombines TRBV5-4 with TRBJ2-5; there is no DNA to check the TCRdb D call of TRBD2. CDR3 length: 14 amino acids. Per germline, CDR1 SGHNT and CDR2 YYREEE (reference sequence).

This clonotype is deemed medium-sized by its frequency. The V gene is TRBV6-5, the J gene TRBJ2-4; the TCRdb D gene call, TRBD1, has no DNA to confirm it. CDR1 is MNHEY, CDR2 SVGAGI, per germline. The CDR3 has 15 amino acids. The CDR3 region is CASSAGSLAKNIQYF.

This clonotype counts as medium-sized by frequency. CDR3 in amino acids: CASSQTLQGSDGYTF. The V call is TRBV18, the J call TRBJ1-2; the D call of TRBD1 rests on TCRdb alone, since no DNA is present to check it. The CDR3 is 15 residues long. Germline CDR1 and CDR2: KGHSH and LQKENI.

According to its frequency, this clonotype is large. This chain joins TRBV6-5 and TRBJ2-3; TCRdb designates TRBD1, a call that cannot be tested without DNA. The CDR3 spans 13 residues. Germline V gene lookup returns CDR1 MNHEY and CDR2 SVGAGI. This chain's CDR3 is CASSRQPTDTQYF.

This clonotype is called medium-sized based on its frequency. The rearrangement links TRBV15 to TRBJ2-5; with no DNA, the TCRdb D assignment of TRBD1 cannot be verified. Germline CDR1 LNHNV, CDR2 YYDKDF (reference sequence). The CDR3 length is 16 residues. This CDR3 reads CATSRDRTANQETQYF.

This clonotype counts as medium-sized by frequency. The chain is built from TRBV5-6 and TRBJ2-2; no DNA is available, so the TRBD2 call from TCRdb remains unchecked. CDR1 is SGHDT, CDR2 YYEEEE, per germline. The CDR3 has 16 residues. CDR3 amino acids: CASSLVGGPYTGELFF. Filled out from reference TRBV5-6 and TRBJ2-2, the complete variable domain reads DAGVTQSPTHLIKTRGQQVTLRCSPKSGHDTVSWYQQALGQGPQFIFQYYEEEERQRGNFPDRFSGHQFPNYSSELNVNALLLGDSALYLCASSLVGGPYTGELFFGEGSRLTVL.

Its frequency marks this clonotype as medium-sized. The chain uses TRBV5-5 and TRBJ2-5; TCRdb reports TRBD2, a call that lacks DNA to check it against. CDR3 length: 11 residues. Germline lookup yields CDR1 SGHKS and CDR2 YYEKEE (reference sequence). CDR3: CASSRGETQYF.

CDR3 amino acids: CASTPTGDQPQHF. The chain links TRBV21-1 to TRBJ1-5; without DNA, the TCRdb call of TRBD1 cannot be checked. TRBV21-1 is designated a pseudogene. There are 13 residues in the CDR3.

J is TRBJ1-3 and V is TRBV2; TCRdb picks TRBD1, but there is no DNA to check that call. Germline values: CDR1 SNHLY, CDR2 FYNNEI. The CDR3 contains 14 residues. The CDR3 sequence: CASSDRDSGNTIYF.

The gene calls are TRBV10-3 and TRBJ2-7; TCRdb lists TRBD1, though no DNA is available to test this call. Looked up from germline, CDR1 is ENHRY and CDR2 is SYGVKD. The CDR3 extends over 15 amino acids. The CDR3: CAISAGQGQRNEQYF.

Here the CDR3 reads CASSLRENTEAFF. This chain links TRBV7-9 with TRBJ1-1. The CDR3 sequence is 13 residues long. CDR1 SEHNR and CDR2 FQNEAQ come from the germline V gene (reference sequence).